Listed below are T cell receptor beta chains from one sample, sequenced in a study of graft-versus-host responses after intestinal transplantation. Measured with immunoSEQ multiplex PCR; TCRdb has only the in-frame clones, and not every one. Of about 100,000 clones in the sample, about nine tenths were seen once. These receptors' antigens are unknown. The specimen comprised unstimulated CD8+ T cells sorted from spleen or lymph node cells, sampled before intestinal transplant. The receptor set was obtained from a human donor who received an intestinal transplant. Each CDR3 is given with its conserved first and last residue. D genes are given only for firm matches. For some rows the clone size is stated as once, few or many, or as a class when expanded; others skip it.

CDR3 DNA | CDR3 protein | D gene | J gene | V gene | clone size
TGTGCCAGCAGCGATGGACAGGGGGCGGATGGAGCTTTCTTT | CASSDGQGADGAFF | TRBD1 | TRBJ1-1 | TRBV9 | once
TGTGCCAGCAGCGTGCGACAGGTAGGGACCTACAATGAGCAGTTCTTC | CASSVRQVGTYNEQFF | - | TRBJ2-1 | TRBV9 | few
TGTGCCAGCAGTTCGGGACAGGGTTCCTACAATGAGCAGTTCTTC | CASSSGQGSYNEQFF | TRBD1 | TRBJ2-1 | TRBV6-5 | -
TGTGCCAGCAGCTTAGTGGGACTAGCGGACAATGAGCAGTTCTTC | CASSLVGLADNEQFF | TRBD2 | TRBJ2-1 | TRBV11-3 | -
TGTGCCAGCAGTTGGGCAGGGTTGGGCTATAATTCACCCCTCCACTTT | CASSWAGLGYNSPLHF | - | TRBJ1-6 | TRBV28 | -
TGTGCCAGCAGCTTAATGGGGCTAGCGGGAGAAGGCCAAGAGACCCAGTACTTC | CASSLMGLAGEGQETQYF | TRBD2 | TRBJ2-5 | TRBV7-3 | -
TGTGCCTGGAGTGGGGTCGGCAGGCATGAAAATTACGAGCAGTACTTC | CAWSGVGRHENYEQYF | - | TRBJ2-7 | TRBV30 | -
TGTGCCAGCAGCCCTTCCTTGGGACAGGGGTTGCCAGATACGCAGTATTTT | CASSPSLGQGLPDTQYF | TRBD1 | TRBJ2-3 | TRBV13 | -
TGTGCCTGGAGTGTACTCCCGAGCACAGATACGCAGTATTTT | CAWSVLPSTDTQYF | - | TRBJ2-3 | TRBV30 | -
TGCGCCAGCAGTGGAGTGACGGTCTATGGCTACACCTTC | CASSGVTVYGYTF | - | TRBJ1-2 | TRBV10-2 | -
TGTGCCAGCAGCCAAGAAAGCAATCAGCCCCAGCATTTT | CASSQESNQPQHF | - | TRBJ1-5 | TRBV4-2 | -
TGTGCCAGCAGTGAATATGATATGAACACTGAAGCTTTCTTT | CASSEYDMNTEAFF | - | TRBJ1-1 | TRBV25-1 | -
TGTGCCAGCAGCTTAGATGTACTGGACAGGGACGCCTACGAGCAGTACTTC | CASSLDVLDRDAYEQYF | TRBD1 | TRBJ2-7 | TRBV11-3 | -
TGCGCCAGCAGCGCGATGGGAAATGAAAAACTGTTTTTT | CASSAMGNEKLFF | - | TRBJ1-4 | TRBV5-1 | -
TGTGCCAGCTCAACAGGGCAACAAGAGACCCAGTACTTC | CASSTGQQETQYF | - | TRBJ2-5 | TRBV6-5 | -
TGTGCCTGGGACAGGACTAGCGGGAGTGAGCAGTTCTTC | CAWDRTSGSEQFF | TRBD2 | TRBJ2-1 | TRBV30 | -
TGCGCCAGCAGCCAAGAAGGTCGAGCGGGAGGGGCGTACGAGCAGTACTTC | CASSQEGRAGGAYEQYF | TRBD2 | TRBJ2-7 | TRBV4-1 | -
TGTGCCAGCAGTGAAAAGGGACAGGGGCTTAAGGACACTGAAGCTTTCTTT | CASSEKGQGLKDTEAFF | TRBD1 | TRBJ1-1 | TRBV6-1 | -